The clone carrying this TCR beta chain is a singleton in its sample. Its antigen is still unknown. This CDR3 has 13 residues. The germline gives CDR1 KGHSH, CDR2 LQKENI. Trimming pared 2 bases from V and 7 bases from J, leaving 11 bases between. MiXCR was run by TCRdb on the 5' RACE reads, yielding one entry per CDR3 protein. The repertoire holds 300,000 or so distinct CDR3 sequences, around 8.1% seen once, with roughly a sixth in the top ten. This specimen belongs to a study of T cells after yellow fever vaccination. Whole-study context: Preparation of the low-cell-number fractions used SMART-Seq v4 Ultra Low Input.

The study, taken as a whole, reports: Though weaker, the secondary response peaked faster, on day 5 versus 15.

This chain joins TRBV18 and TRBJ1-1; D unresolved. Sequencing used PBMCs, obtained more than 40 days after the first yellow fever vaccination. This TCR derives from a man between 18 and 35 years old who received the YFV17D yellow fever vaccine. CDR3 sequence (DNA): TGTGCCAGCTCACCAGAGTCAAAGGGTGAAGCTTTCTTT. It yields the protein CASSPESKGEAFF.